Described below is a single T cell receptor beta chain sequence and its context. CDR1 and CDR2 (germline): LNHDA, SQIVND (reference sequence). The CDR3 is 14 residues long. V lost 6 bases and J lost 3; bases outside the gene matches: 7. As originally analysed: Amplification of reference gene primers provided the estimated nucleated cell counts. This table comes from immunoSEQ multiplex PCR, and its TCRdb copy is limited to in-frame clones, with some not included. The DNA was the basis for D and trimming; V, J and clone size are from that table. The sample lists about 220,000 clones, roughly 89% seen once, with less than 4.5% in the top ten. The record originates from a study of blood T cell repertoires in COVID-19. Study in general: From the United States, Italy and Spain came samples of acute and convalescent COVID-19.

This rearrangement joins TRBV19 to TRBJ1-1; 7 bases line up with TRBD1. The sequence was obtained from a middle-aged woman with acute COVID-19. Sequencing was carried out using PBMCs or T cells enriched from blood (not recorded which). The CDR3 protein is CASSPNDRDTEAFF. As DNA, the CDR3 is TGTGCCAGTAGCCCAAATGACAGGGACACTGAAGCTTTCTTT.